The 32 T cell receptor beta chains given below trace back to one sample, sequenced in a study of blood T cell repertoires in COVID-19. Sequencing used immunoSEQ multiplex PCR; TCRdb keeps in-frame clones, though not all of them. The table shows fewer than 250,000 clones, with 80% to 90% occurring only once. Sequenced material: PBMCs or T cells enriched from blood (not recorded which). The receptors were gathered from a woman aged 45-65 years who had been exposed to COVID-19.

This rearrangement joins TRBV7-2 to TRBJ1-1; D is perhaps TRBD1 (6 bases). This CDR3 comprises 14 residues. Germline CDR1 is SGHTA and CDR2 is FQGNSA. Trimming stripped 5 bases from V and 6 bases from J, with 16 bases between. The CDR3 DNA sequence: TGTGCCAGCAGCCTCACCGGGACAAGGGCTGAAGCTTTCTTT. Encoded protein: CASSLTGTRAEAFF.

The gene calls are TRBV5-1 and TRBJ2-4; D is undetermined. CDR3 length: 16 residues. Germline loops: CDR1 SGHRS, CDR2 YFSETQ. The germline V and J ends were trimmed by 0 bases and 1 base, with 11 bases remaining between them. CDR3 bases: TGCGCCAGCAGCTTGGAATACAGAACTGCCAAAAACATTCAGTACTTC. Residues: CASSLEYRTAKNIQYF.

The CDR3: CASSSLAGEITEAFF. CDR3 bases: TGTGCCAGCAGCAGTCTCGCAGGGGAGATCACTGAAGCTTTCTTT. This sequence joins TRBV7-8 and TRBJ1-1; D possibly corresponds to TRBD1 (6 bases). CDR3 length: 15 amino acids. CDR1 and CDR2 (germline): SGHVS, FQNEAQ. Trimming shortened V by 5 bases and J by 4 bases, and 17 bases separated the two germline ends.

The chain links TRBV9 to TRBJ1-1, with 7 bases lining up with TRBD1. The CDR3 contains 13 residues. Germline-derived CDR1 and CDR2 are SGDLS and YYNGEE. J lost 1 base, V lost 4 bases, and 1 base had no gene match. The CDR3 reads CASSSGGNTEAFF. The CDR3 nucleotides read TGTGCCAGCAGCTCAGGGGGGAACACTGAAGCTTTCTTT. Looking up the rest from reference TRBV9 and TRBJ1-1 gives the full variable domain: DSGVTQTPKHLITATGQRVTLRCSPRSGDLSVYWYQQSLDQGLQFLIQYYNGEERAKGNILERFSAQQFPDLHSELNLSSLELGDSALYFCASSSGGNTEAFFGQGTRLTVV.

In DNA form, the CDR3 reads TGCGCCAGCAGCCAGGACAGGGCCCATGAGCAGTTCTTC. Encoded protein: CASSQDRAHEQFF. The genes are TRBV5-1 and TRBJ2-1, with 8 bases fitting TRBD1. There are 13 residues in the CDR3. Germline V gene data show CDR1 as SGHRS and CDR2 as YFSETQ. The junction had 5 bases not matched to a gene; V was cut back by 4 bases and J by 8 bases.

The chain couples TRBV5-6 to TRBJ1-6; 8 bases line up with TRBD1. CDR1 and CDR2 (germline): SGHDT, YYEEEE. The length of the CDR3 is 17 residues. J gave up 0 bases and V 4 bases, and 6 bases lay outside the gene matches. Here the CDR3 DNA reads TGTGCCAGCAGCCTGACAGGGGTTGGCTCCTATAATTCACCCCTCCACTTT. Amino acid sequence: CASSLTGVGSYNSPLHF.

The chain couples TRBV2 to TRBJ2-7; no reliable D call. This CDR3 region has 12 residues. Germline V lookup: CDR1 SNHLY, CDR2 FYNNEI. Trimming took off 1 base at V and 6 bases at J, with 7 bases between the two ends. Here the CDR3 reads CASSEGRTEQYF. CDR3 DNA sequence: TGTGCCAGCAGTGAAGGCAGAACCGAGCAGTACTTC.

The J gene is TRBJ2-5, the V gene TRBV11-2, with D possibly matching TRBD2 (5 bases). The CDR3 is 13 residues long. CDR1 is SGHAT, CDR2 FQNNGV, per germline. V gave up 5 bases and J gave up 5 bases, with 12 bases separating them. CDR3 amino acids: CASSPRPGETQYF. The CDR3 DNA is TGTGCCAGCAGCCCCAGGCCGGGGGAGACCCAGTACTTC.

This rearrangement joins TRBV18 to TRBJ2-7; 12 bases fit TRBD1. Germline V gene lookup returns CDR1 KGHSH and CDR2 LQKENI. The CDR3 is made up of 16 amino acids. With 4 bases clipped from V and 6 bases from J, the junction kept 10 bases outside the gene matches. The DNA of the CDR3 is TGTGCCAGCTCACTCTATGGGGGACAGGGGGCCCTCGAGCAGTACTTC. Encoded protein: CASSLYGGQGALEQYF. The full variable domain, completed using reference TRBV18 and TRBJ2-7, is NAGVMQNPRHLVRRRGQEARLRCSPMKGHSHVYWYRQLPEEGLKFMVYLQKENIIDESGMPKERFSAEFPKEGPSILRIQQVVRGDSAAYFCASSLYGGQGALEQYFGPGTRLTVT.

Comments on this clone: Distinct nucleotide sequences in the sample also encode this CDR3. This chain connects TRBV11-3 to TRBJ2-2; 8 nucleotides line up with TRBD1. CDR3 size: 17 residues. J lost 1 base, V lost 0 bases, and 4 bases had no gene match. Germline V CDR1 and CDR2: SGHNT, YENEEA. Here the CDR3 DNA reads TGTGCCAGCAGCTTAGACTCCGGGACAGGGAACACCGGGGAGCTGTTTTTT. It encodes CASSLDSGTGNTGELFF.

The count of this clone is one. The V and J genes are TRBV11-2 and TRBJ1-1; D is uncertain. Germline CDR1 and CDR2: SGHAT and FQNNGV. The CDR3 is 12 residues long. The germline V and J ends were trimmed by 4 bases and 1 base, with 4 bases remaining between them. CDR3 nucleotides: TGTGCCAGCAGCTCTCCGAACACTGAAGCTTTCTTT. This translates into CASSSPNTEAFF.

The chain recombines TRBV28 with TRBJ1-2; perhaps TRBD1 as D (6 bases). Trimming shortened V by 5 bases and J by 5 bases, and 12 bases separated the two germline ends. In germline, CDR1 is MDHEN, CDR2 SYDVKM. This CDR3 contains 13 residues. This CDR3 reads CASSTTGRYGYTF. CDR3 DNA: TGTGCCAGCAGTACCACAGGGAGATATGGCTACACCTTC.

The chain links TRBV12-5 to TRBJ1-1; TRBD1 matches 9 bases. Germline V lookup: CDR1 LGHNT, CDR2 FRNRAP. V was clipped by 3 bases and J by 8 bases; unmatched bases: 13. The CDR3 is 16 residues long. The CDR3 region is CASGLTSGTGTGEAFF. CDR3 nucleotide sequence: TGTGCTAGTGGTTTAACTTCCGGGACAGGGACGGGAGAAGCTTTCTTT.

For the CDR3, the DNA is TGTGCCTGGAGTGGGACAGATAACTATGGCTACACCTTC. Protein: CAWSGTDNYGYTF. The genes are TRBV30 and TRBJ1-2; weak D call: TRBD1 (6 bases). This CDR3 region has 13 residues. CDR1 is GTSNPN and CDR2 is SVGIG in the germline V gene (reference sequence). V was pared by 1 base and J by 1 base, with 7 bases between.

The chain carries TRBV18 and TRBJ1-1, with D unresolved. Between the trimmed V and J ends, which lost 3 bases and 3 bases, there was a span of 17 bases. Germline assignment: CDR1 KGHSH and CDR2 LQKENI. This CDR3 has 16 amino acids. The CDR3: CASSPRTVWGDTEAFF. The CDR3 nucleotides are TGTGCCAGCTCACCCCGGACGGTCTGGGGAGACACTGAAGCTTTCTTT. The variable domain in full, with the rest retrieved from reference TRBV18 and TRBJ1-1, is NAGVMQNPRHLVRRRGQEARLRCSPMKGHSHVYWYRQLPEEGLKFMVYLQKENIIDESGMPKERFSAEFPKEGPSILRIQQVVRGDSAAYFCASSPRTVWGDTEAFFGQGTRLTVV.

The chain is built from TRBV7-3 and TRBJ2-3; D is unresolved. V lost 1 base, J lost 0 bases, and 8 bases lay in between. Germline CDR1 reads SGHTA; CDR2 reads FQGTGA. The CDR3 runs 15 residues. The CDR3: CASSLRAASTDTQYF. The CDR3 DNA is TGTGCCAGCAGCTTAAGGGCAGCTAGCACAGATACGCAGTATTTT.

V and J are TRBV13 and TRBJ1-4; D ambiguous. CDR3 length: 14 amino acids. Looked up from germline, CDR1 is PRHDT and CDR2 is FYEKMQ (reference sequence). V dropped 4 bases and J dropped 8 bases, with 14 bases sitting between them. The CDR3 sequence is CASSSTGYNEKLFF. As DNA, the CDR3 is TGTGCCAGCAGCTCCACGGGGTATAACGAAAAACTGTTTTTT.

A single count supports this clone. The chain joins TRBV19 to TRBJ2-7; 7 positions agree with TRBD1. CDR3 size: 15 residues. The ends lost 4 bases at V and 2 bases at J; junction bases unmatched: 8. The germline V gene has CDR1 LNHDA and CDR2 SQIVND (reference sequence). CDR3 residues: CASSNYPGQPYEQYF. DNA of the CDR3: TGTGCCAGTAGTAATTATCCGGGACAGCCCTACGAGCAGTACTTC.

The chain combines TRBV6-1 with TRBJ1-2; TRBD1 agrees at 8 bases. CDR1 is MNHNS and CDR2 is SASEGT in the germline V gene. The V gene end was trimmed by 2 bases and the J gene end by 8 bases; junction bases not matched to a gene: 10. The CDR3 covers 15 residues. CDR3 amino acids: CASSEQGRGLGGYTF. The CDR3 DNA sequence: TGTGCCAGCAGTGAACAGGGCAGGGGGCTTGGAGGCTACACCTTC.

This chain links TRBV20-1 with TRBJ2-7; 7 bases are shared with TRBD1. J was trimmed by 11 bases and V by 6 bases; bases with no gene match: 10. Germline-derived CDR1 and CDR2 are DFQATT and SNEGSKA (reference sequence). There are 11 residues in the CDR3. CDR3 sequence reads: CSAAYTGVEYF. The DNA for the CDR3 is TGCAGTGCAGCCTACACAGGGGTCGAGTACTTC.

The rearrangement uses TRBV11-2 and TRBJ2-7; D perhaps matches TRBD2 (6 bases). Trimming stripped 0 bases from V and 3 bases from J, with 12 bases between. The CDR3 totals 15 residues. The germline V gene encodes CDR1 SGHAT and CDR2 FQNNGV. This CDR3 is CASSLEQGLVYEQYF. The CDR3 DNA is TGTGCCAGCAGCTTAGAGCAGGGACTCGTCTACGAGCAGTACTTC.

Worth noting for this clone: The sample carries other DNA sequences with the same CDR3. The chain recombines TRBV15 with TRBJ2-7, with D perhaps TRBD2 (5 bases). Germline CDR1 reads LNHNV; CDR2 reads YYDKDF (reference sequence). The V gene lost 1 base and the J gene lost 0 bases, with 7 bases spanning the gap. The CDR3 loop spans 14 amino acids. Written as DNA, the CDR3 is TGTGCCACCAGCAGAGGAGGGAGCTCCTACGAGCAGTACTTC. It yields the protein CATSRGGSSYEQYF. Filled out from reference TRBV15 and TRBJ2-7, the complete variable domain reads DAMVIQNPRYQVTQFGKPVTLSCSQTLNHNVMYWYQQKSSQAPKLLFHYYDKDFNNEADTPDNFQSRRPNTSFCFLDIRSPGLGDTAMYLCATSRGGSSYEQYFGPGTRLTVT.

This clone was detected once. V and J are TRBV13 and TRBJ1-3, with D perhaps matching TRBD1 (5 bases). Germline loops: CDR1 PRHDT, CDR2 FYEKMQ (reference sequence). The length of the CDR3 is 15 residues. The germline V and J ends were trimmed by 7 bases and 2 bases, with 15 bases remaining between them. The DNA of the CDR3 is TGTGCCAGCACCCCTGCCCGACAGCCTGGAAACACCATATATTTT. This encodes CASTPARQPGNTIYF.

CDR3 amino acids: CATRQGANTEAFF. In DNA form, the CDR3 reads TGTGCCACGCGGCAGGGGGCCAACACTGAAGCTTTCTTT. The chain carries TRBV24-1 and TRBJ1-1, with TRBD1 identical over 8 bases. Germline V gene data show CDR1 as KGHDR and CDR2 as SFDVKD. The CDR3 contains 13 residues. The V and J ends lost 10 bases and 2 bases, in that order; junction bases with no gene match: 5.

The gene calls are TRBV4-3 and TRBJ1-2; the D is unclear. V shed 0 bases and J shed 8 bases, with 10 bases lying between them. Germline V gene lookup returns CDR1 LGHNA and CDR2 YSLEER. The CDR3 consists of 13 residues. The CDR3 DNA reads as TGCGCCAGCAGCCAAGAGGGTGACGGGGGCTACACCTTC. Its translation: CASSQEGDGGYTF.

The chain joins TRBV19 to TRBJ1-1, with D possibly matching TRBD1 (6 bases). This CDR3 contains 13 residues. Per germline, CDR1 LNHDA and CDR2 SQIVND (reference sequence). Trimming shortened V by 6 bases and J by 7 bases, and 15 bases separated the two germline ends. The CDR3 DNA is TGTGCCAGTAGCAGAACAGGGTCGGTTGAAGCTTTCTTT. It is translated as CASSRTGSVEAFF.

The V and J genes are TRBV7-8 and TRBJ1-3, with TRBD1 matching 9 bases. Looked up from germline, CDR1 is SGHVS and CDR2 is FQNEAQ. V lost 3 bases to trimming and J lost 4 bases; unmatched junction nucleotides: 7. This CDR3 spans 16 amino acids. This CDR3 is CASSFLTGGNGNTIYF. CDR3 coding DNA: TGTGCCAGCAGCTTTCTTACAGGGGGCAACGGAAACACCATATATTTT.

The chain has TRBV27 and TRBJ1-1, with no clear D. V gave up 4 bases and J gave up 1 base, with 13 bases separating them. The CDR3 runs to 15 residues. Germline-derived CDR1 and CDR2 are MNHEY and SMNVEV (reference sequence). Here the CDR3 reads CASSSWGDSNTEAFF. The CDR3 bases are TGTGCCAGCAGTTCATGGGGAGACTCGAACACTGAAGCTTTCTTT.

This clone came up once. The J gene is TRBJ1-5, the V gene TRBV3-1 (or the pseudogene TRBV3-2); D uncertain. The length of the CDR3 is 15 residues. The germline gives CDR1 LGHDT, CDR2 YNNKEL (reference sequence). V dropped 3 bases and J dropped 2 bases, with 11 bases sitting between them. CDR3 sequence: CASSQSGGRNQPQHF. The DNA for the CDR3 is TGTGCCAGCAGCCAGTCGGGAGGACGCAATCAGCCCCAGCATTTT.

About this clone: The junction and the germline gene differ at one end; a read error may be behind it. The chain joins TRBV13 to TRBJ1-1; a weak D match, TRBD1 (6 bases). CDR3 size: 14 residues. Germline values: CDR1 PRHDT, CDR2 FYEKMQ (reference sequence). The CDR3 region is CASSLDRVNTEAFF. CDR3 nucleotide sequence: TGTGCCAGCAGCTTAGACAGGGTGAATACTGAAGCTTTCTTT.

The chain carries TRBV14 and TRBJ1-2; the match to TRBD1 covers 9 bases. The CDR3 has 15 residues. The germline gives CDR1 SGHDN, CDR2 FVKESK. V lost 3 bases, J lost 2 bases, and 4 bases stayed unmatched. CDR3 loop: CASSQPGTGNYGYTF. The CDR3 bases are TGTGCCAGCAGCCAGCCCGGGACAGGGAACTATGGCTACACCTTC.

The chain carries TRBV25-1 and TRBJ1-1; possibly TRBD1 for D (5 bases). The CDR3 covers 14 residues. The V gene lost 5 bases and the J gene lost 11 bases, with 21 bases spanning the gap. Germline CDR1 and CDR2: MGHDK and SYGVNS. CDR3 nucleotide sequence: TGTGCCAGCAGTACGGACCTGAAACGGGGGGTGGCTTTCTTT. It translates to CASSTDLKRGVAFF.